The rows below give T cell receptor beta chains drawn from one sample of a study of blood T cells in healthy people across ages. TCRdb re-derived calls from the 5' RACE reads in MiXCR, one entry per CDR3 protein. Of approximately 1,700,000 distinct CDR3 sequences in the sample, around 40% were seen once. The sample was blood. Receptors originate from a human donor in good health. Both conserved end residues are part of each CDR3.

J,V,CDR3
TRBJ2-1,TRBV20-1,CSARATPRAGSSYNEQFF
TRBJ2-7,TRBV5-1,CASSLTGGLYEQYF
TRBJ1-1,TRBV20-1,CSARDRRTANTEAFF
TRBJ1-3,TRBV29-1,CSVWDRGGGDTIYF
TRBJ2-3,TRBV6-5,CASRYLSADTQYF
TRBJ2-7,TRBV7-9,CASSFPAGDYEQYF
TRBJ2-7,TRBV6-2/TRBV6-3,CASSSWGGSYEQYF
TRBJ2-3,TRBV7-3,CASSPFSGVRAGSTDTQYF
TRBJ2-7,TRBV29-1,CSVGGRVGAYEQYF
TRBJ2-7,TRBV7-9,CASGYRGYREYEQYF
TRBJ1-5,TRBV12-3/TRBV12-4,CASSLGLLKPQHF
TRBJ2-3,TRBV7-3,CASSPVGLSTDTQYF
TRBJ1-2,TRBV12-3/TRBV12-4,CASSSNRPQQGYTF
.,TRBV6-5,CASSVSYLVYEQYF
TRBJ2-3,TRBV20-1,CSAREAGPDTQYF
TRBJ2-7,TRBV12-3/TRBV12-4,CASRGGQGLYEQYF
TRBJ1-6,TRBV4-1,CASSQDTPALSYNSPLHF